This T cell receptor beta chain was sequenced during a study of cytomegalovirus exposure and HLA in healthy donors. Study as a whole: Clustering assigned around 77% of the approximately 430 genotyped donors to the Caucasian-associated ancestry cluster. Study-level points and caveats: Most subjects had HLA-A and HLA-B alleles reportedly predicted accurately by TCR beta sequences. A later analysis found most CMV-associated TCR beta chains apparently HLA-restricted. Investigators reported 164 TCR beta chains as tied to cytomegalovirus.

This clone showed up just once. Its antigen is unknown. A junction end diverges from the germline sequence, so it may reflect a read error. The PCR used 60 Vbeta and 13 Jbeta primers. TCRdb's copy holds only in-frame clones and misses some; the assay was immunoSEQ multiplex PCR. This sample yields about 200,000 clones, of which 70% to 90% are seen a single time; 2.5% to 3% belongs to the top ten. This CDR3 is 13 amino acids long. The germline V gene encodes CDR1 SGHVS and CDR2 FQNEAQ. The origin of this receptor is a man younger than 45 in good health and CMV-seronegative. Sample: PBMCs. The rearrangement links TRBV7-8 to TRBJ2-7, with TRBD1 matching 7 bases. CDR3 in DNA: TGTGCCAGCAGCTCAGGGGGTTTCCGGGGAACCTTCTTC. This encodes CASSSGGFRGTFF.